Presented here are 12 T cell receptor beta chains from one specimen sequenced in a study of Ad26.COV2.S vaccination and SARS-CoV-2 variants. Treatment described: roughly 18 received Ad26.COV2.S at low or high dose, single or two shots; about five received placebo; per-sample allocation not given. Following the first vaccine or placebo injection, samples were taken on day 63. Produced via immunoSEQ multiplex PCR; TCRdb's table is partial and in-frame only. This sample has 300,000 to 400,000 clones, with 85% to 90% found just once. The sample here was peripheral blood, taken in a trial of Ad26.COV2.S vaccine versus placebo. The receptor set was obtained from a person aged 18-65 years who received the Ad26.COV2.S COVID-19 vaccine or a placebo.

V and J are TRBV27 and TRBJ2-7; possibly TRBD2 for D (5 bases). Trimming removed 6 bases at V and 5 bases at J, with 20 bases between. CDR1 and CDR2 (germline): MNHEY, SMNVEV (reference sequence). The CDR3 has 15 amino acids. The CDR3 DNA sequence: TGTGCCAGCAGCCCCCATGGGGAGAGTACCCACGAGCAGTACTTC. This encodes CASSPHGESTHEQYF.

The V gene is TRBV11-1, the J gene TRBJ1-1, with D unclear. CDR3 size: 15 residues. V lost 2 bases, J lost 5 bases, and 15 bases lay in between. The germline V gene encodes CDR1 SGHAT and CDR2 FQDESV (reference sequence). The CDR3 DNA follows: TGTGCCAGCAGCTTATACCCAGGCGAGGGAACTGAAGCTTTCTTT. Amino acid sequence: CASSLYPGEGTEAFF.

This clone was seen only once. DNA of the CDR3: TGTGCCAGCAGTACAGTTAGCGGGTTTGAGCAGTTCTTC. This sequence encodes CASSTVSGFEQFF. The chain joins TRBV6-5 to TRBJ2-1; 7 bases are a match to TRBD2. The CDR3 runs to 13 residues. Trimming cost V 5 bases and J 9 bases; bases outside gene matches: 7. Germline V gene sequence: CDR1 MNHEY, CDR2 SVGAGI.

This chain uses TRBV28 with TRBJ1-5; TRBD1 matches 7 bases. CDR1 and CDR2 from the germline V gene are MDHEN and SYDVKM. The junction had 10 bases not matched to a gene; V was cut back by 5 bases and J by 6 bases. The CDR3 totals 15 residues. CDR3 region: CASSQQGFVIQPQHF. Written as DNA, the CDR3 is TGTGCCAGCAGTCAACAGGGGTTCGTTATTCAGCCCCAGCATTTT.

The CDR3: CASSGTVSSGANVLTF. The CDR3 DNA follows: TGTGCCAGCAGCGGGACAGTAAGCTCTGGGGCCAACGTCCTGACTTTC. V gene TRBV7-8 combines with J gene TRBJ2-6, with 7 bases identical to TRBD1. V lost 5 bases to trimming and J lost 0 bases; unmatched junction nucleotides: 4. Germline V gene lookup returns CDR1 SGHVS and CDR2 FQNEAQ. The CDR3 covers 16 residues.

The CDR3 DNA is TGTGCCAGCAGCCTGGCCGGGACCTACGAGCAGTACTTC. Amino acid sequence: CASSLAGTYEQYF. V usage is TRBV5-4 and J usage is TRBJ2-7; D might be TRBD2 (5 bases). The V gene lost 4 bases and the J gene lost 2 bases, with 10 bases spanning the gap. The germline CDR1 and CDR2 sequences are SGHNT and YYREEE (reference sequence). This CDR3 contains 13 residues. Full variable domain (remainder filled in from reference TRBV5-4 and TRBJ2-7): ETGVTQSPTHLIKTRGQQVTLRCSSQSGHNTVSWYQQALGQGPQFIFQYYREEENGRGNFPPRFSGLQFPNYSSELNVNALELDDSALYLCASSLAGTYEQYFGPGTRLTVT.

The CDR3: CASSIRSPNTEAFF. The CDR3 coding sequence is TGTGCCAGTAGTATACGGTCCCCTAACACTGAAGCTTTCTTT. V is TRBV19 and J is TRBJ1-1; no definite D call. Germline lookup yields CDR1 LNHDA and CDR2 SQIVND (reference sequence). The CDR3 has 14 amino acids. The V and J ends lost 2 bases and 2 bases respectively, with 9 bases between them.

V is TRBV27 and J is TRBJ2-2, with D unresolved. The CDR3 is made up of 13 amino acids. Germline V gene lookup returns CDR1 MNHEY and CDR2 SMNVEV (reference sequence). The V gene lost 5 bases and the J gene lost 6 bases, with 10 bases spanning the gap. CDR3 protein: CASSPISPGELFF. The CDR3 nucleotides read TGTGCCAGCAGTCCCATAAGTCCCGGGGAGCTGTTTTTT.

This clone was found once. V and J are TRBV11-3 and TRBJ2-1; 12 bases fit TRBD2. CDR1 is SGHNT, CDR2 YENEEA, per germline. V lost 5 bases to trimming and J lost 4 bases; unmatched junction nucleotides: 6. The CDR3 is 16 amino acids. DNA of the CDR3: TGTGCCAGCAGCCTAGGGGGGACTAGCGGGTACAATGAGCAGTTCTTC. This codes for CASSLGGTSGYNEQFF.

The genes are TRBV15 and TRBJ1-2; D is uncertain. V lost 0 bases and J 0 bases, leaving 11 bases between the germline ends. Germline-derived CDR1 and CDR2 are LNHNV and YYDKDF (reference sequence). CDR3 length: 16 residues. CDR3 in DNA: TGTGCCACCAGCAGAGATGGTAGAGGGACTAACTATGGCTACACCTTC. This gives the protein CATSRDGRGTNYGYTF.

This sequence joins TRBV7-2 and TRBJ2-3; D remains ambiguous. Germline V gene sequence: CDR1 SGHTA, CDR2 FQGNSA. The ends were cut back, 2 bases at V and 7 bases at J, with 13 bases in the middle. This CDR3 contains 14 residues. CDR3 amino acids: CASSLKVLVNTQYF. CDR3 nucleotide sequence: TGTGCCAGCAGCTTAAAGGTTTTAGTAAATACGCAGTATTTT.

The chain employs TRBV6-5 and TRBJ1-1; 7 bases agree with TRBD1. Germline loops: CDR1 MNHEY, CDR2 SVGAGI. The CDR3 sequence is 14 residues long. V lost 7 bases and J lost 1; bases outside the gene matches: 6. DNA of the CDR3: TGTGCCAGCAAAAGGGACAGCCCGAACACTGAAGCTTTCTTT. Amino acids: CASKRDSPNTEAFF.